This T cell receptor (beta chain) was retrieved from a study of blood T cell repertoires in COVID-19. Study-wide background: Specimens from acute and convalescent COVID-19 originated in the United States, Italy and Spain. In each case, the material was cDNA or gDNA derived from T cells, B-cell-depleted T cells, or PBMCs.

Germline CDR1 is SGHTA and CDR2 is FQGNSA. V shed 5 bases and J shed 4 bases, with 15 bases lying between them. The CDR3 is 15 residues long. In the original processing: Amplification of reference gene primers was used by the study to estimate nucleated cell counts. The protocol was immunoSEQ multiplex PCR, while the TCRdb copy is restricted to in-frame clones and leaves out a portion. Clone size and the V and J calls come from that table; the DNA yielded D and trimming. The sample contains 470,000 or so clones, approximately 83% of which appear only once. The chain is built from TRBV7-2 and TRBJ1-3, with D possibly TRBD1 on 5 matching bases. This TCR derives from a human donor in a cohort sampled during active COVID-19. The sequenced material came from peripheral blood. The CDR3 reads CASSPMGGGGNTIYF. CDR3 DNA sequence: TGTGCCAGCAGCCCTATGGGGGGAGGCGGAAACACCATATATTTT.